A selection of T cell receptor beta chains follows, all from one sample in a study of Ad26.COV2.S vaccination and SARS-CoV-2 variants. Only in-frame clones appear in the TCRdb table, and some are missing; sequencing was by immunoSEQ multiplex PCR. Of 300,000 to 400,000 clones listed, about 88% were seen once; the top ten hold around 10%. The material sequenced was peripheral blood, taken in a trial of Ad26.COV2.S vaccine versus placebo. Receptor source: a person between 18 and 65 years old who received the Ad26.COV2.S COVID-19 vaccine or a placebo. Each CDR3 is given with its conserved first and last residue. Fields, in order: V gene, J gene, D gene, clone size, CDR3 protein, CDR3 DNA. A D gene is named only where the DNA matches it firmly. Clone size appears in some rows only: once, few, many, or a class for an expanded clone.

TRBV30	TRBJ2-1	TRBD1	-	CAWSSGQGVNEQFF	TGTGCCTGGAGTTCGGGACAGGGGGTGAATGAGCAGTTCTTC
TRBV27	TRBJ1-1	TRBD1	-	CASSLRGQGNTEAFF	TGTGCCAGCAGTTTGAGGGGACAGGGGAACACTGAAGCTTTCTTT
TRBV27	TRBJ2-4	-	-	CASRAGMLAKNIQYF	TGTGCCAGCAGGGCAGGAATGCTAGCCAAAAACATTCAGTACTTC
TRBV9	TRBJ2-7	TRBD2	-	CASSVAAGTYQWYEQYF	TGTGCCAGCAGCGTCGCAGCGGGGACCTATCAGTGGTACGAGCAGTACTTC
TRBV2	TRBJ1-1	-	-	CASSEDKWGGTEAFF	TGTGCCAGCAGTGAAGACAAGTGGGGGGGGACTGAAGCTTTCTTT
TRBV5-4	TRBJ2-3	TRBD2	-	CASSLAGVGTDTQYF	TGTGCCAGCAGCTTAGCGGGGGTAGGGACAGATACGCAGTATTTT
TRBV7-2	TRBJ2-3	TRBD2	-	CASSSRGGQSDTQYF	TGTGCCAGCAGTTCACGGGGGGGCCAATCAGATACGCAGTATTTT
TRBV5-1	TRBJ2-7	-	-	CASSLEGSGEQYF	TGCGCCAGCAGCTTGGAGGGGTCCGGCGAGCAGTACTTC
TRBV19	TRBJ1-6	-	few	CASSSTGTAYNSPLHF	TGTGCCAGTAGTAGTACCGGGACGGCATATAATTCACCCCTCCACTTT
TRBV6-2/TRBV6-3	TRBJ2-1	-	-	CASSHRGGYEQFF	TGTGCCAGCAGCCACAGAGGGGGGTATGAGCAGTTCTTC